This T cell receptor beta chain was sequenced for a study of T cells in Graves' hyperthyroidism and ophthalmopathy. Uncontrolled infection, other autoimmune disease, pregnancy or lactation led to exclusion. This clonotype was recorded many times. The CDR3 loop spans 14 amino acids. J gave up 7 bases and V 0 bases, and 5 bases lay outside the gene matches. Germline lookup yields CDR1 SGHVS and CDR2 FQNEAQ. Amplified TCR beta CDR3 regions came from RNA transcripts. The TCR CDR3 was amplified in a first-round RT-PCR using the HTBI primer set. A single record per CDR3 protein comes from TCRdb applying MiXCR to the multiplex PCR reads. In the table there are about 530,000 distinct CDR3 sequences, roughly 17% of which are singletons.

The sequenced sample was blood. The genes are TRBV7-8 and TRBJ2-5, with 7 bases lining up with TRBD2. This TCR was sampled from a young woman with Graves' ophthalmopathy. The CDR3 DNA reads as TGTGCCAGCAGCTTAGCCCGGGGAGGGTGGACCCAGTACTTC. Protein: CASSLARGGWTQYF.